These 14 T cell receptor beta chains were sequenced from one sample in a study of cytomegalovirus exposure and HLA in healthy donors. The PCR was carried out with 60 Vbeta primers and 13 Jbeta primers. Produced via immunoSEQ multiplex PCR; TCRdb's table is partial and in-frame only. There are some 99,000 clones in the sample; roughly 76% occur only once, and around 1.3% lies in the top ten. Sequences were obtained from PBMCs. These receptors were taken from a female donor in good health and CMV-seronegative.

The chain recombines TRBV28 with TRBJ1-3, with a weak D call TRBD1 (6 bases). V was trimmed by 6 bases and J by 7 bases, leaving 22 bases between them. The CDR3 totals 16 residues. The germline gives CDR1 MDHEN, CDR2 SYDVKM. CDR3 residues: CASSLPAGAARNTIYF. The CDR3 bases are TGTGCCAGCAGCTTGCCTGCGGGGGCCGCGAGGAACACCATATATTTT.

The rearrangement joins TRBV28 to TRBJ1-1; 7 bases are shared with TRBD1. This CDR3 is built from 15 residues. V dropped 9 bases and J dropped 0; count of bases not matched to a gene: 10. Germline V gene data show CDR1 as MDHEN and CDR2 as SYDVKM. The DNA of the CDR3 is TGTGCCAGTTTGGGGTCGACAGGGCTGAACACTGAAGCTTTCTTT. It yields the protein CASLGSTGLNTEAFF.

CDR3 in amino acids: CASSFGLAGTGELFF. DNA for the CDR3: TGTGCCAGCAGCTTTGGACTAGCAGGAACCGGGGAGCTGTTTTTT. The chain is built from TRBV5-6 and TRBJ2-2; 8 bases map to TRBD2. The V and J ends lost 2 bases and 5 bases, in that order; junction bases with no gene match: 5. The germline gives CDR1 SGHDT, CDR2 YYEEEE. The CDR3 is 15 residues long. The full variable domain, in which reference TRBV5-6 and TRBJ2-2 provide the parts outside the CDR3, is DAGVTQSPTHLIKTRGQQVTLRCSPKSGHDTVSWYQQALGQGPQFIFQYYEEEERQRGNFPDRFSGHQFPNYSSELNVNALLLGDSALYLCASSFGLAGTGELFFGEGSRLTVL.

This chain connects TRBV13 to TRBJ2-1; 9 bases agree with TRBD1. The junction had 13 bases not matched to a gene; V was cut back by 5 bases and J by 5 bases. This CDR3 is built from 17 residues. The germline V gene encodes CDR1 PRHDT and CDR2 FYEKMQ (reference sequence). CDR3 in amino acids: CASSLLSDRGKDNEQFF. As DNA, the CDR3 is TGTGCCAGCAGCCTTCTCTCGGACAGGGGTAAAGACAATGAGCAGTTCTTC.

This clone was seen only a few times. The chain joins TRBV7-8 to TRBJ2-5; D might be TRBD2 (6 bases). Per the germline V gene, CDR1 is SGHVS and CDR2 is FQNEAQ. The CDR3 extends over 14 amino acids. V lost 8 bases, J lost 3 bases, and 16 bases lay in between. CDR3 in DNA: TGTGCCAGCCTCCCTGCCGGCGGGAAAGAGACCCAGTACTTC. Protein: CASLPAGGKETQYF.

V and J are TRBV7-2 and TRBJ1-1; TRBD1 aligns across 7 bases. CDR1 is SGHTA and CDR2 is FQGNSA in the germline V gene. After removal of 5 bases from V and 1 base from J, the junction contained 7 bases not matched to a gene. The CDR3 extends over 15 amino acids. This chain's CDR3 is CASSPNRGRNTEAFF. The CDR3 DNA reads TGTGCCAGCAGCCCCAACAGGGGTCGGAACACTGAAGCTTTCTTT.

The gene calls are TRBV5-6 and TRBJ1-4, with 8 bases fitting TRBD1. Germline assignment: CDR1 SGHDT and CDR2 YYEEEE. V gave up 4 bases and J gave up 7 bases; unmatched junction bases: 15. This CDR3 has 17 residues. The chain's CDR3 is CASSLGLGDRSFEKLFF. CDR3 sequence (DNA): TGTGCCAGCAGCCTGGGCCTCGGGGACAGGTCATTTGAAAAACTGTTTTTT.

This clone showed up just a few times. J is TRBJ2-4 and V is TRBV5-6; 9 nucleotides line up with TRBD2. Germline loops: CDR1 SGHDT, CDR2 YYEEEE. With V trimmed by 4 bases and J by 14 bases, 10 bases remained unmatched. The CDR3 consists of 13 residues. CDR3 nucleotides: TGTGCCAGCAGCCCGGAGGAGCGGGGGGAAGAGTACTTC. Translating it yields CASSPEERGEEYF.

This clone came up a few times. The rearrangement links TRBV7-2 to TRBJ1-4; unclear D gene. This CDR3 is 14 amino acids long. The germline V gene encodes CDR1 SGHTA and CDR2 FQGNSA. V was pared by 2 bases and J by 3 bases, with 7 bases between. The CDR3 DNA is TGTGCCAGCAGCTTATTAAACTCTAATGAAAAACTGTTTTTT. It codes for CASSLLNSNEKLFF.

The rearrangement uses TRBV5-1 and TRBJ2-1, with 9 bases that match TRBD2. Germline values: CDR1 SGHRS, CDR2 YFSETQ. Trimming took 4 bases from V and 1 from J; bases not matched to a gene: 6. The CDR3 length is 16 residues. CDR3 in DNA: TGCGCCAGCAGCGATCCGGGACTAGCATCCTACAATGAGCAGTTCTTC. Protein: CASSDPGLASYNEQFF. Full variable domain (rest looked up from reference TRBV5-1 and TRBJ2-1): KAGVTQTPRYLIKTRGQQVTLSCSPISGHRSVSWYQQTPGQGLQFLFEYFSETQRNKGNFPGRFSGRQFSNSRSEMNVSTLELGDSALYLCASSDPGLASYNEQFFGPGTRLTVL.

This chain connects TRBV14 to TRBJ1-2; possibly TRBD1 for D (5 bases). Per the germline V gene, CDR1 is SGHDN and CDR2 is FVKESK. The CDR3 extends over 13 amino acids. With 0 bases removed from V and 5 bases from J, the gap between germline ends came to 7 bases. The CDR3 coding sequence is TGTGCCAGCAGCCAAGAATCAGGGTATGGCTACACCTTC. Translated: CASSQESGYGYTF.

The chain links TRBV6-4 to TRBJ1-2, with 7 bases that match TRBD1. The germline gives CDR1 MRHNA, CDR2 SNTAGT. The V and J ends lost 6 bases and 4 bases, in that order; junction bases with no gene match: 2. The CDR3 covers 12 residues. DNA for the CDR3: TGTGCCAGCAGCTCAGGGGGCTATGGCTACACCTTC. It translates to CASSSGGYGYTF.

This clone was counted a few times. This chain connects TRBV6-5 to TRBJ1-2; D uncertain. The CDR3 has 13 residues. V was shortened by 7 bases and J by 4 bases, with 13 bases between the two germline ends. Germline lookup yields CDR1 MNHEY and CDR2 SVGAGI. The CDR3 reads CASKLGVRYGYTF. CDR3 nucleotides: TGTGCCAGCAAACTCGGGGTGCGCTATGGCTACACCTTC.

The CDR3, as DNA: TGTGCCAGCAGCGTAGCTGGGGACTCGTACGTCAATGAGCAGTTCTTC. It codes for CASSVAGDSYVNEQFF. The V call is TRBV9, the J call TRBJ2-1; TRBD2 might be the D (6 bases). Trimming pared 0 bases from V and 6 bases from J, leaving 16 bases between. Germline V gives CDR1 SGDLS, CDR2 YYNGEE. The CDR3 is 16 residues long. Full variable domain (outside the CDR3, taken from reference TRBV9 and TRBJ2-1): DSGVTQTPKHLITATGQRVTLRCSPRSGDLSVYWYQQSLDQGLQFLIQYYNGEERAKGNILERFSAQQFPDLHSELNLSSLELGDSALYFCASSVAGDSYVNEQFFGPGTRLTVL.